The clone carrying this TCR beta chain appeared many times. The target antigen is unknown. Unique molecular identifier tags were affixed to discrete cDNA molecules. TCRdb processed the 5' RACE reads anew with MiXCR; each CDR3 protein has one entry. The sample lists about 25,000 distinct CDR3 sequences, about 4.6% seen once, with over 10% in the top ten. This specimen belongs to a study of early T cells in non-severe SARS-CoV-2 infection. Study context: The input, bulk RNA from unsorted whole blood, was sequenced, and chains were unpaired. General study points: Matching results from VDJdb favored anti-spike CD8 responses, leaving private and CD4 specificities undetected.

Trimming took 5 bases from V and 5 from J, leaving 15 bases between them. The CDR3 covers 14 residues. Germline lookup yields CDR1 SEHNR and CDR2 FQNEAQ (reference sequence). V gene TRBV7-9 combines with J gene TRBJ1-1; D gene uncertain. The clonotype comes from an adult who was a healthcare worker with PCR-confirmed SARS-CoV-2 infection or an uninfected control (not recorded which). Source material: whole blood. In DNA form, the CDR3 reads TGTGCCAGCAGCCCCGGTCCAGGCCTGACTGAAGCTTTCTTT. It codes for CASSPGPGLTEAFF.